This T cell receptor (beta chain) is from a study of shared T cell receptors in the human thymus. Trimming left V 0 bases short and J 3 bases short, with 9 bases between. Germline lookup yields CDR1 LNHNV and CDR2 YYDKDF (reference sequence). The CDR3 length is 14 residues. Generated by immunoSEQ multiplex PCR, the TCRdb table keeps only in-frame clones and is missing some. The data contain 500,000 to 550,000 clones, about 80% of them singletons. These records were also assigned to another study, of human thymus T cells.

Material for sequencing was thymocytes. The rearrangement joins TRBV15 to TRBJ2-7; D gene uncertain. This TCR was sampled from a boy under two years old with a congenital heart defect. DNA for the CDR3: TGTGCCACCAGCAGAGAGAGGCTAGTCTACGAGCAGTACTTC. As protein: CATSRERLVYEQYF.